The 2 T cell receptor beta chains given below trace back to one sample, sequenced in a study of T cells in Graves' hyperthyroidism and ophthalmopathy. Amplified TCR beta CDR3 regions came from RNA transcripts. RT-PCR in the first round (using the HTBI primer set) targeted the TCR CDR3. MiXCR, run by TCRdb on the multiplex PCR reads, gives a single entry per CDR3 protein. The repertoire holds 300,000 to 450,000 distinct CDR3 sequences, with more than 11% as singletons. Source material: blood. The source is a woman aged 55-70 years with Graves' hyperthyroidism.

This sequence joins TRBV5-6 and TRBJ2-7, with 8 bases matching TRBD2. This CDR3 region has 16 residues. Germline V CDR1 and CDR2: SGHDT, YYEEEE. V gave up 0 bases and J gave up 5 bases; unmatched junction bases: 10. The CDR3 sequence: CASSLVGTSEVDEQYF. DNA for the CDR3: TGTGCCAGCAGCTTGGTCGGGACTAGTGAGGTGGACGAGCAGTACTTC. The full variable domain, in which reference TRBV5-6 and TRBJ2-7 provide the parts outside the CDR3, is DAGVTQSPTHLIKTRGQQVTLRCSPKSGHDTVSWYQQALGQGPQFIFQYYEEEERQRGNFPDRFSGHQFPNYSSELNVNALLLGDSALYLCASSLVGTSEVDEQYFGPGTRLTVT.

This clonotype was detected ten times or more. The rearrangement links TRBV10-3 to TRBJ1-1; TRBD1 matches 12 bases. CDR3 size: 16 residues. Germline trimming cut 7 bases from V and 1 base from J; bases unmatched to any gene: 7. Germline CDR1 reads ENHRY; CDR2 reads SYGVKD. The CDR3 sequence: CAITMGQGAQNTEAFF. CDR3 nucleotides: TGTGCCATCACCATGGGACAGGGGGCGCAGAACACTGAAGCTTTCTTT.